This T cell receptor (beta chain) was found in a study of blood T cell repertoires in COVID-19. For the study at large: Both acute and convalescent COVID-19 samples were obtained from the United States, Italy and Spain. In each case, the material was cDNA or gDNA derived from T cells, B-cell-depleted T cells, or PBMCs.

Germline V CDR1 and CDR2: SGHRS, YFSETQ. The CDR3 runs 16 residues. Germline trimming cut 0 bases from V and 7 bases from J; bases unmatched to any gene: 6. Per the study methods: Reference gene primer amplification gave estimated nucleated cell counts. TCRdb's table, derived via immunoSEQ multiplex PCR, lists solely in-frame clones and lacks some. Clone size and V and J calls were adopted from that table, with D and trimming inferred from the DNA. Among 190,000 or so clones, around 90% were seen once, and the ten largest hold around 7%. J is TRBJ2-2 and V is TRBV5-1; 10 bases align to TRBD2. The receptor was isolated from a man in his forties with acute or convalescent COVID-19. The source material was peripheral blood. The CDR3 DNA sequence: TGCGCCAGCAGCTTGGCACTAGCGGGGTTTGGCGGGGAGCTGTTTTTT. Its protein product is CASSLALAGFGGELFF.